This T cell receptor beta chain appears in the sequencing data of a study of tumor-infiltrating lymphocytes in primary liver carcinoma. Findings and limits, study-wide: Tumor region pairs overlapped more than did tumor-adjacent and tumor-blood pairs.

V lost 3 bases and J 6 bases, leaving 20 bases between the germline ends. The CDR3 runs to 17 residues. CDR1 KGHSH and CDR2 LQKENI come from the germline V gene. There are a few counts of this clonotype. As yet, its antigen is unknown. Making TCR beta cDNA involved approximately 520 ng total RNA and a constant-region primer. Three-round nested multiplex PCR performed with slightly modified ARM-PCR produced the TCR beta libraries. PCR rounds one and two used TRBV1-TRBV30 forward primers with a C-beta reverse primer for approximately 10 cycles each. Each CDR3 protein gets one entry after TCRdb re-called the multiplex PCR reads with MiXCR. The sample contains 45,000 to 65,000 distinct CDR3 sequences, roughly 80% of which appear only once. The tissue used was unsorted bulk material of roughly 17-32 mg. RNA and DNA were co-extracted from it with the AllPrep DNA/RNA mini kit. Every patient in the cohort had a primary liver carcinoma. That carcinoma was treated by surgical resection. Viable tumor cells exceeded 85% in all tumor samples.

The chain links TRBV18 to TRBJ2-2, with D maybe TRBD2 (6 bases). The sequenced sample consisted of liver tumor tissue from sampling region 5. Subset defined: tumor region T5, tumor centre. The clonotype was recovered from a man between 35 and 55 years old with primary liver carcinoma and hepatitis B virus infection. In DNA form, the CDR3 reads TGTGCCAGCTCACCGAGGCCGGGGGACTCTCACGCCGGGGAGCTGTTTTTT. It is translated as CASSPRPGDSHAGELFF.